These 21 T cell receptor beta chains originate from one sample sequenced in a study of shared clonotypes between healthy human individuals. Some clones are missing from TCRdb's copy, which holds only in-frame ones; the method was immunoSEQ multiplex PCR. The data hold around 2.5 million clones, with 80% to 95% observed a single time. Material for sequencing was naive CD4+ T cells from PBMCs. Subset of the sample: CD45RA+ positively selected. Receptor source: a man aged 18 to 29 in good health. Some clones in this sample may be carry-over from other donors' samples.

The chain uses TRBV25-1 and TRBJ2-7; TRBD1 agrees at 9 bases. V was pared by 6 bases and J by 5 bases, with 11 bases of the junction left unmatched. CDR1 MGHDK and CDR2 SYGVNS come from the germline V gene. The CDR3 runs to 15 residues. The CDR3 loop reads CASRNRGQGINEQYF. The CDR3 DNA reads as TGTGCCAGCAGAAATCGGGGACAGGGTATCAACGAGCAGTACTTC.

This clone was recorded once. The rearrangement links TRBV29-1 to TRBJ2-7; the D is unclear. The germline V gene has CDR1 SQVTM and CDR2 ANQGSEA. V lost 6 bases and J lost 6, with 18 bases in between. The CDR3 runs 13 residues. In DNA form, the CDR3 reads TGCAGCGTCCTGCGGCCCTTGGTGCCCGAGCAGTACTTC. It specifies CSVLRPLVPEQYF.

The V and J genes are TRBV7-8 and TRBJ2-7, with 9 bases lining up with TRBD2. Germline assignment: CDR1 SGHVS and CDR2 FQNEAQ. CDR3 size: 14 residues. Trimming at V came to 4 bases and at J to 9 bases, leaving 10 bases not matched to a gene. CDR3 bases: TGTGCCAGCAGCTCCTCCCCCGCTAGCGGGGCGCAGTACTTC. Its translation is CASSSSPASGAQYF.

The rearrangement links TRBV30 to TRBJ2-1, with D maybe TRBD1 (6 bases). The germline V and J ends were trimmed by 3 bases and 9 bases, with 15 bases remaining between them. The germline V gene has CDR1 GTSNPN and CDR2 SVGIG (reference sequence). The CDR3 contains 13 residues. The CDR3 DNA is TGTGCCTGGAGGTCGACAGGTTTAGGTGAGCAGTTCTTC. Protein: CAWRSTGLGEQFF. Combining the CDR3 with reference TRBV30 and TRBJ2-1 gives the whole variable domain SQTIHQWPATLVQPVGSPLSLECTVEGTSNPNLYWYRQAAGRGLQLLFYSVGIGQISSEVPQNLSASRPQDRQFILSSKKLLLSDSGFYLCAWRSTGLGEQFFGPGTRLTVL.

Details on this clone: Other DNA sequences in this sample translate to the same CDR3. The chain employs TRBV28 and TRBJ2-5, with 7 bases identical to TRBD1. There are 13 residues in the CDR3. Unmatched junction bases numbered 1, after V lost 3 bases and J lost 3 bases. Germline values: CDR1 MDHEN, CDR2 SYDVKM. The CDR3: CASSLGQKETQYF. As DNA, the CDR3 is TGTGCCAGCAGTTTGGGACAGAAAGAGACCCAGTACTTC.

The J gene is TRBJ2-7, the V gene TRBV6-6, with TRBD2 identical over 7 bases. Germline V lookup: CDR1 MNHNY, CDR2 SVGAGI (reference sequence). The CDR3 consists of 12 residues. V was clipped by 0 bases and J by 10 bases; unmatched bases: 3. The CDR3 region is CASSYSREGQYF. CDR3 DNA: TGTGCCAGCAGTTACTCGAGGGAGGGCCAGTACTTC.

The CDR3 sequence: CASSKDRRGYTF. The DNA of the CDR3 is TGTGCCAGCAGCAAGGACCGGCGGGGCTACACCTTC. This chain links TRBV7-2 with TRBJ1-2, with D uncertain. Germline lookup yields CDR1 SGHTA and CDR2 FQGNSA. The CDR3 loop spans 12 amino acids. Trimming took 5 bases from V and 8 from J, leaving 12 bases between them.

The table lists this clone with a count of one. Mismatch with germline at one junction end may stem from a read error. V and J are TRBV7-3 and TRBJ1-2; D is unresolved. Germline CDR1 and CDR2: SGHTA and FQGTGA. The CDR3 contains 13 residues. CDR3 protein: CASSLEFSTIWAF. CDR3 nucleotides: TGTGCCAGCAGCTTAGAATTTTCGACGATCTGGGCCTTC.

The chain uses TRBV4-3 and TRBJ2-7; tentative D call: TRBD2 (7 bases). The V end lost 8 bases, the J end lost 3 bases, and 17 bases lay between the germline ends. In germline, CDR1 is LGHNA, CDR2 YSLEER. There are 14 residues in the CDR3. The DNA of the CDR3 is TGCGCCAGCGGACCGGGGGGCGCCAGCTACGAGCAGTACTTC. Translating gives CASGPGGASYEQYF.

V is TRBV7-9 and J is TRBJ2-6; D call uncertain. The germline V gene has CDR1 SEHNR and CDR2 FQNEAQ (reference sequence). The CDR3 has 15 amino acids. V gave up 2 bases and J gave up 2 bases, with 7 bases separating them. The CDR3 bases are TGTGCCAGCAGCTTAAAAGGGACTGGGGCCAACGTCCTGACTTTC. Translated, it gives CASSLKGTGANVLTF.

J is TRBJ1-2 and V is TRBV6-6; tentatively, D is TRBD1 (6 bases). The CDR3 is made up of 14 amino acids. The V gene's germline CDR1 is MNHNY and CDR2 SVGAGI (reference sequence). The V gene lost 2 bases and the J gene lost 8 bases, with 15 bases spanning the gap. In nucleotides, the CDR3 is TGTGCCAGCAGTTACGGGGGGCGCTTTGGCGGCTACACCTTC. Translation gives CASSYGGRFGGYTF.

The chain joins TRBV7-8 to TRBJ1-1, with D unclear. The CDR3 has 11 residues. The germline V gene has CDR1 SGHVS and CDR2 FQNEAQ. V gave up 4 bases and J gave up 7 bases, with 7 bases separating them. The CDR3 sequence is CASSYGDEAFF. CDR3 bases: TGTGCCAGCAGCTACGGGGATGAAGCTTTCTTT.

Regarding this clone: The same CDR3 also results from other DNA sequences found in this sample. The chain recombines TRBV18 with TRBJ1-2; 7 bases are shared with TRBD1. J gave up 4 bases and V 3 bases, and 2 bases lay outside the gene matches. Looked up from germline, CDR1 is KGHSH and CDR2 is LQKENI. The CDR3 spans 13 residues. In DNA form, the CDR3 reads TGTGCCAGCTCACCGCAGGGGGGCTATGGCTACACCTTC. It yields the protein CASSPQGGYGYTF.

Here the CDR3 reads CASSRIGQGVETQYF. The CDR3, as DNA: TGTGCCAGCAGCCGTATTGGTCAGGGCGTAGAGACCCAGTACTTC. The rearrangement links TRBV9 to TRBJ2-5; a weak D match, TRBD1 (5 bases). V lost 4 bases and J lost 4, with 17 bases in between. From germline, CDR1 is SGDLS and CDR2 YYNGEE. This CDR3 has 15 amino acids.

V gene TRBV7-9 combines with J gene TRBJ1-1; D not certain. The V end was cut by 3 bases, the J end by 3 bases, with 11 bases between. This CDR3 has 14 residues. Germline assignment: CDR1 SEHNR and CDR2 FQNEAQ (reference sequence). The CDR3 loop reads CASSFVPPDTEAFF. In nucleotides, the CDR3 is TGTGCCAGCAGCTTTGTGCCCCCCGACACTGAAGCTTTCTTT.

J is TRBJ2-7 and V is TRBV5-4, with D unclear. Trimming cost V 0 bases and J 8 bases, with 9 bases left between them. CDR3 length equals 12 residues. Per the germline V gene, CDR1 is SGHNT and CDR2 is YYREEE (reference sequence). In DNA form, the CDR3 reads TGTGCCAGCAGCTTGGGTGGGTCAAAGCAGTACTTC. It is translated as CASSLGGSKQYF. Combining the CDR3 with reference TRBV5-4 and TRBJ2-7 gives the whole variable domain ETGVTQSPTHLIKTRGQQVTLRCSSQSGHNTVSWYQQALGQGPQFIFQYYREEENGRGNFPPRFSGLQFPNYSSELNVNALELDDSALYLCASSLGGSKQYFGPGTRLTVT.

This clone has only one observation. This chain joins TRBV2 and TRBJ2-3, with D unresolved. V was shortened by 7 bases and J by 2 bases, with 10 bases between the two germline ends. CDR3 length equals 13 residues. In germline, CDR1 is SNHLY, CDR2 FYNNEI. Here the CDR3 DNA reads TGTGCCAGCACCAGCCCCTACACAGATACGCAGTATTTT. This translates into CASTSPYTDTQYF.

The J gene is TRBJ2-5, the V gene TRBV9, with D uncertain. V was pared by 3 bases and J by 5 bases, with 11 bases between. This CDR3 is built from 13 residues. Germline-derived CDR1 and CDR2 are SGDLS and YYNGEE. The CDR3, as DNA: TGTGCCAGCAGCGAAGCCCCAACGGAGACCCAGTACTTC. It specifies CASSEAPTETQYF.

This chain uses TRBV5-5 with TRBJ2-6; D not resolved. This CDR3 is 16 amino acids long. Deletions cut 1 base from V and 0 bases from J, with 8 bases between. The germline V gene has CDR1 SGHKS and CDR2 YYEKEE (reference sequence). The CDR3 DNA reads as TGTGCCAGCAGCTTGTCGGCAGCCTCTGGGGCCAACGTCCTGACTTTC. This encodes CASSLSAASGANVLTF.

On this clone itself: The identical CDR3 is also encoded by other nucleotide sequences in the sample. This chain uses TRBV28 with TRBJ1-5; D is undetermined. The V end lost 4 bases, the J end lost 5 bases, and 3 bases lay between the germline ends. This CDR3 comprises 11 residues. Germline V gene lookup returns CDR1 MDHEN and CDR2 SYDVKM. In DNA form, the CDR3 reads TGTGCCAGCAGTTCATATCAGCCCCAGCATTTT. Its protein is CASSSYQPQHF.

About this clone: The same CDR3 arises from other DNA sequences in this sample as well. The chain has TRBV28 and TRBJ1-2; D ambiguous. V was pared by 2 bases and J by 5 bases, with 9 bases between. The length of the CDR3 is 13 residues. The V gene's germline CDR1 is MDHEN and CDR2 SYDVKM. This CDR3 reads CASSLRLGYGYTF. CDR3 nucleotides: TGTGCCAGCAGTTTACGGCTGGGTTATGGCTACACCTTC.